The rows below give T cell receptor beta chains drawn from one sample of a study of T cells in Graves' hyperthyroidism and ophthalmopathy. TCRdb re-derived calls from the multiplex PCR reads in MiXCR, one entry per CDR3 protein. The sample consists of fewer than 400,000 distinct CDR3 sequences, 25% of them appearing once. Sequencing was performed on blood. Receptor source: a man aged 45-60 years with Graves' hyperthyroidism. Each CDR3 is given with its conserved first and last residue. A D gene is named only where the DNA matches it firmly. A row's size may be missing; if present it is once, few, many or a size class.

16,TRBD2,NA,TRBV19,TRBJ2-5,CASSSGIAGSSQTQYF,TGTGCCAGTAGTAGCGGGATAGCGGGATCAAGTCAGACCCAGTACTTC
13,TRBD1,few,TRBV20-1,TRBJ1-1,CSAGQGRNTEAFF,TGCAGTGCGGGACAGGGAAGAAACACTGAAGCTTTCTTT
13,NA,NA,TRBV10-3,TRBJ1-5,CAISESTGQPQHF,TGTGCCATCAGTGAGTCGACGGGTCAGCCCCAGCATTTT
15,TRBD1,many,TRBV28,TRBJ2-1,CASRPTGALGYEQFF,TGTGCCAGCAGACCAACAGGGGCCTTGGGTTATGAGCAGTTCTTC
15,TRBD1,few,TRBV12-3/TRBV12-4,TRBJ1-5,CASRDSSESNQPQHF,TGTGCCAGCCGGGACAGCTCAGAGAGCAATCAGCCCCAGCATTTT
13,NA,few,TRBV10-3,TRBJ1-1,CAISEQGDTEAFF,TGTGCCATCAGCGAACAGGGCGACACTGAAGCTTTCTTT
14,NA,NA,TRBV18,TRBJ1-3,CASSPPEGRNTIYF,TGTGCCAGCTCACCACCGGAGGGAAGAAACACCATATATTTT
15,TRBD2,NA,TRBV10-3,TRBJ2-5,CATNSGRGDQETQYF,TGTGCCACCAATAGCGGGAGAGGGGACCAAGAGACCCAGTACTTC
12,NA,NA,TRBV7-3,TRBJ2-2,CASSLLAGELFF,TGTGCCAGCAGCTTATTGGCCGGGGAGCTGTTTTTT
15,NA,few,TRBV12-3/TRBV12-4,TRBJ1-4,CASRPGQLSNEKLFF,TGTGCCAGCAGACCCGGACAGCTCTCAAATGAAAAACTGTTTTTT
17,TRBD1,few,TRBV10-3,TRBJ1-5,CAISESSGQGVNQPQHF,TGTGCCATCAGTGAGTCGAGCGGACAGGGGGTCAATCAGCCCCAGCATTTT
13,NA,NA,TRBV28,TRBJ1-1,CASSIRDGEEAFF,TGTGCCAGCAGCATCCGGGACGGAGAAGAAGCTTTCTTT
16,TRBD1,few,TRBV11-2,TRBJ2-5,CASSTRTGAGQETQYF,TGTGCCAGCAGCACTAGAACAGGGGCAGGCCAAGAGACCCAGTACTTC
13,NA,NA,TRBV19,TRBJ1-1,CASSIDWDAEAFF,TGTGCCAGTAGTATTGACTGGGACGCTGAAGCTTTCTTT
13,NA,many,TRBV7-9,TRBJ2-7,CASSFRDNYEQYF,TGTGCCAGCAGCTTCCGGGATAACTACGAGCAGTACTTC
14,TRBD2,many,TRBV12-3/TRBV12-4,TRBJ2-3,CASRSSGYGDTQYF,TGTGCCAGCAGATCTAGCGGGTATGGAGATACGCAGTATTTT
16,TRBD1,NA,TRBV4-2,TRBJ1-5,CASSQSGTGSNQPQHF,TGTGCCAGCAGCCAATCCGGGACAGGGAGCAATCAGCCCCAGCATTTT
12,NA,NA,TRBV28,TRBJ1-1,CASSWGLTEAFF,TGTGCCAGCAGTTGGGGGTTGACTGAAGCTTTCTTT
15,NA,NA,TRBV18,TRBJ2-1,CASSRVDGSYNEQFF,TGCGCCAGCAGCCGAGTCGACGGATCTTACAATGAGCAGTTCTTC
14,NA,NA,TRBV12-3/TRBV12-4,TRBJ2-1,CASSLRDSCNEQFF,TGTGCCAGCAGCCTCAGGGACTCCTGCAATGAGCAGTTCTTC
16,TRBD2,NA,TRBV6-6,TRBJ2-1,CASSYSIAGGHNEQFF,TGTGCCAGCAGTTACTCTATAGCGGGAGGACACAATGAGCAGTTCTTC
14,NA,NA,TRBV29-1,TRBJ2-1,CSVPKGAGYNEQFF,TGCAGCGTTCCCAAGGGTGCGGGGTACAATGAGCAGTTCTTC
16,TRBD2,few,TRBV20-1,TRBJ2-7,CSALHSASGTGYEQYF,TGCAGTGCCCTCCATTCGGCTAGCGGGACCGGGTACGAGCAGTACTTC
14,NA,few,TRBV29-1,TRBJ2-1,CSVDTGLSYNEQFF,TGCAGCGTTGATACGGGTCTCTCCTACAATGAGCAGTTCTTC
15,TRBD1,NA,TRBV18,TRBJ2-7,CASSPIPGQTSEQYF,TGTGCCAGCTCTCCGATCCCGGGACAGACGTCCGAGCAGTACTTC
15,NA,NA,TRBV6-1,TRBJ1-3,CASTQGPRLGNTIYF,TGTGCCAGCACCCAGGGGCCGAGGCTCGGAAACACCATATATTTT
14,TRBD1,NA,TRBV19,TRBJ2-7,CASKETGSSYEQYF,TGTGCCAGTAAAGAGACAGGGAGCTCCTACGAGCAGTACTTC
14,TRBD2,NA,TRBV6-5,TRBJ2-1,CASSYERGHNEQFF,TGTGCCAGCAGTTACGAGCGGGGGCACAATGAGCAGTTCTTC
16,TRBD1,NA,TRBV7-6,TRBJ1-1,CASSATYRGWDTEAFF,TGTGCCAGCAGCGCTACTTACAGGGGGTGGGACACTGAAGCTTTCTTT
13,NA,few,TRBV20-1,TRBJ2-3,CSAIYSGTDTQYF,TGCAGTGCTATCTATAGCGGCACAGATACGCAGTATTTT
14,NA,NA,TRBV4-2,TRBJ2-3,CASSQGNLGDTQYF,TGTGCCAGCAGCCAAGGAAACCTTGGAGATACGCAGTATTTT
17,TRBD2,NA,TRBV27,TRBJ2-7,CASSLSSFSGSSYEQYF,TGTGCCAGCAGTTTATCGTCTTTTAGCGGGAGCTCCTACGAGCAGTACTTC
15,NA,NA,TRBV2,TRBJ2-3,CASSVRDGSTDTQYF,TGTGCCAGCAGTGTCCGGGACGGGAGCACAGATACGCAGTATTTT
17,TRBD2,many,TRBV7-6,TRBJ2-7,CASSLAPSGASTYEQYF,TGTGCCAGCAGCTTAGCCCCTAGCGGGGCGTCTACCTACGAGCAGTACTTC
14,TRBD1,few,TRBV11-2,TRBJ1-2,CASSSAGGNVGYTF,TGTGCCAGCAGCTCGGCAGGGGGAAATGTTGGCTACACCTTC
18,NA,NA,TRBV5-6,TRBJ2-1,CASSAQRRARISYNEQFF,TGTGCCAGCAGCGCTCAAAGGCGGGCACGGATCTCCTACAATGAGCAGTTCTTC
14,NA,NA,TRBV20-1,TRBJ1-4,CSARDVGSNEKLFF,TGCAGTGCTAGAGATGTTGGATCGAATGAAAAACTGTTTTTT
14,NA,NA,TRBV20-1,TRBJ2-5,CSARVGADQETQYF,TGCAGTGCTAGAGTTGGAGCGGACCAAGAGACCCAGTACTTC
20,NA,NA,TRBV6-5,TRBJ2-6,CASSYGYGYATISGANVLTF,TGTGCCAGCAGTTACGGTTACGGCTACGCGACAATCTCTGGGGCCAACGTCCTGACTTTC
15,NA,NA,TRBV11-3,TRBJ1-1,CASSPRTAERTEAFF,TGTGCCAGCAGCCCGAGGACGGCTGAACGCACTGAAGCTTTCTTT
16,NA,NA,TRBV10-3,TRBJ2-2,CAISAPRGKNTGELFF,TGTGCCATCAGTGCCCCACGCGGGAAGAACACCGGGGAGCTGTTTTTT
13,TRBD1,many,TRBV20-1,TRBJ2-5,CSAEDRGSETQYF,TGCAGTGCTGAGGACAGGGGATCAGAGACCCAGTACTTC
14,TRBD2,NA,TRBV27,TRBJ2-1,CASSKLASYNEQLF,TGTGCCAGCAGCAAACTAGCGTCCTACAATGAGCAGCTCTTC
15,NA,few,TRBV6-5,TRBJ2-7,CASSYSSGGSYEQYF,TGTGCCAGCAGTTACTCGTCCGGGGGAAGCTACGAGCAGTACTTC
14,NA,few,TRBV12-5,TRBJ2-7,CASGDHLGGYEQYF,TGTGCTAGTGGAGACCACCTCGGGGGCTACGAGCAGTACTTC
17,TRBD2,NA,TRBV2,TRBJ2-2,CASSAGLPGDWDGELFF,TGTGCCAGCAGTGCGGGACTACCGGGAGATTGGGACGGGGAGCTGTTTTTT
14,NA,few,TRBV20-1,TRBJ2-1,CSARDLWQDNEQFF,TGCAGTGCTAGAGATCTTTGGCAGGACAATGAGCAGTTCTTC
13,NA,many,TRBV28,TRBJ1-5,CASSSPGNQPQHF,TGTGCCAGCAGTTCCCCTGGTAATCAGCCCCAGCATTTT
14,TRBD2,NA,TRBV27,TRBJ2-7,CASRAGESFLEQYF,TGTGCCAGCAGGGCGGGAGAATCCTTCCTCGAGCAGTACTTC
14,NA,many,TRBV7-3,TRBJ2-3,CASSFSGGTDTQYF,TGTGCCAGCAGCTTCTCCGGAGGCACAGATACGCAGTATTTT